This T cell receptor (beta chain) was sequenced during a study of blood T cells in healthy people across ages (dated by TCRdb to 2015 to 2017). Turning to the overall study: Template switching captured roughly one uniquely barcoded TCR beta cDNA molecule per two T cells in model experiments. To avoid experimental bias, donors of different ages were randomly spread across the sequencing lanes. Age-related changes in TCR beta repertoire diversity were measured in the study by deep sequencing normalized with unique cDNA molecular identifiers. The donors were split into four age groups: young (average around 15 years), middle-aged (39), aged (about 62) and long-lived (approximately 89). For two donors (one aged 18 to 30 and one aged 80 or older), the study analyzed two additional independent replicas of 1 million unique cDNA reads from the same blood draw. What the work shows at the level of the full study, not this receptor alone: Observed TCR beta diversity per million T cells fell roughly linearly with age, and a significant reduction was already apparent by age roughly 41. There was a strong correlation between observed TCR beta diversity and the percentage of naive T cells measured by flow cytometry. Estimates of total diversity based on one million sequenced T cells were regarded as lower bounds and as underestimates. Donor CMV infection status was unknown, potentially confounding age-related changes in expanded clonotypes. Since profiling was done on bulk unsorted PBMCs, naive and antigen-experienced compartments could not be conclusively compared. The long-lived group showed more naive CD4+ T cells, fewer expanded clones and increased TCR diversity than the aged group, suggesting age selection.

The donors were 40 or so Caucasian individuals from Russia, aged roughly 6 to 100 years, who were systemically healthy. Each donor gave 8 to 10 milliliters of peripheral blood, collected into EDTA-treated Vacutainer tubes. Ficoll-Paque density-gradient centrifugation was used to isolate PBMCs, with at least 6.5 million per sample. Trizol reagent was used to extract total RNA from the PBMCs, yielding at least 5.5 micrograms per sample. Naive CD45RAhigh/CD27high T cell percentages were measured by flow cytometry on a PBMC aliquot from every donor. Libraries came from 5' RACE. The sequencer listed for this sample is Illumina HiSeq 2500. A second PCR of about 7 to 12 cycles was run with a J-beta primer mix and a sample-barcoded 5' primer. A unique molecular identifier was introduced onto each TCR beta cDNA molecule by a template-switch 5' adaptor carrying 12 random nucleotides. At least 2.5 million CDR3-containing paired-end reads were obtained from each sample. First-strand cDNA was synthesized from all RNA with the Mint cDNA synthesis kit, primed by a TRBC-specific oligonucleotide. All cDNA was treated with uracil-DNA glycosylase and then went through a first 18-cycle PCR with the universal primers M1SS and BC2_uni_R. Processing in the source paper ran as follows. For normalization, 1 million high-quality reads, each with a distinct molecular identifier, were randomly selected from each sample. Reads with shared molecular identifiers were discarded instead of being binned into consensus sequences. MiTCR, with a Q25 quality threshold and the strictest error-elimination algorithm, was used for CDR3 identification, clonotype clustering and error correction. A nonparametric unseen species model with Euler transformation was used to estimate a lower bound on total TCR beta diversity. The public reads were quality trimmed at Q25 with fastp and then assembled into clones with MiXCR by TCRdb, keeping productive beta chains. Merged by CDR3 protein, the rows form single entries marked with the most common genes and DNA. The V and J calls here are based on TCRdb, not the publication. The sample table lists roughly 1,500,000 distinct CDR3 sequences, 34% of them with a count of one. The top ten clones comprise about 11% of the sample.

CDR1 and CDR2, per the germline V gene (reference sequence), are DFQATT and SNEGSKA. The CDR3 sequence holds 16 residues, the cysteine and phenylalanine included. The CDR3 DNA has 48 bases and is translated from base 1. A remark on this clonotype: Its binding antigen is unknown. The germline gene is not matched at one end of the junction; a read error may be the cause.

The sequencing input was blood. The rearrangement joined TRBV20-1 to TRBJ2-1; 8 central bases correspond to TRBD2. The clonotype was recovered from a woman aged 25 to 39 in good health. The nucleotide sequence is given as TGCAGTGCCGATCCAGCGGGGGAAAATGTCAACAATGTGCAGTTCTTC. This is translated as CSADPAGENVNNVQFF.